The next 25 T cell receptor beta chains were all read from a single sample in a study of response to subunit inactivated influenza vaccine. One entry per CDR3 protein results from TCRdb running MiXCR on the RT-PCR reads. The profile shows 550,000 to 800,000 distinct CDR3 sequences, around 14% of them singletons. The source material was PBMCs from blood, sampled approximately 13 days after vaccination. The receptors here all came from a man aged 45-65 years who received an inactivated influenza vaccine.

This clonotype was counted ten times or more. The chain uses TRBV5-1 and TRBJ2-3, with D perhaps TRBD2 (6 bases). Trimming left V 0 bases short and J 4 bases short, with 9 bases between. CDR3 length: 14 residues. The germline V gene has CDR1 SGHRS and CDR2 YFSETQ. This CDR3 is CASSLAGDADTQYF. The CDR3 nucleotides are TGCGCCAGCAGCTTGGCGGGGGATGCAGATACGCAGTATTTT.

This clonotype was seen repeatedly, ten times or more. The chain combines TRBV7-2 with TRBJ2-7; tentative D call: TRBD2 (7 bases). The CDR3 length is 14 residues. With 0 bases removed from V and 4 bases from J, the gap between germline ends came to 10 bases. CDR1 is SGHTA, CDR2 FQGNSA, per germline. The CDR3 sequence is CASSLAGGLYEQYF. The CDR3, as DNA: TGTGCCAGCAGCTTAGCGGGGGGGCTTTACGAGCAGTACTTC.

The CDR3 bases are TGTGCCAGCAGTTTTTCGAGGACAGGGATCAATCAGCCCCAGCATTTT. This sequence encodes CASSFSRTGINQPQHF. The chain recombines TRBV12-3 or TRBV12-4 with TRBJ1-5, with 8 bases lining up with TRBD1. With V trimmed by 3 bases and J by 3 bases, 7 bases remained unmatched. This CDR3 has 16 residues.

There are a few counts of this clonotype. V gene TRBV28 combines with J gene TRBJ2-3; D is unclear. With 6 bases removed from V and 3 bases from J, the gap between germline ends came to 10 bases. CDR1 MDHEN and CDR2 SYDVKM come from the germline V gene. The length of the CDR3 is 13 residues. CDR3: CASSPPQTDTQYF. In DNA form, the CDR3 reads TGTGCCAGCAGCCCTCCCCAAACAGATACGCAGTATTTT.

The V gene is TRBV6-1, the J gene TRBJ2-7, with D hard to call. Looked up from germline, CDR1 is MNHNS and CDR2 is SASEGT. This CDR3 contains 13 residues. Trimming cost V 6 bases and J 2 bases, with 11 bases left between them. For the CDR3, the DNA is TGTGCCAGCAGGCCTCCTTCCCCCTACGAGCAGTACTTC. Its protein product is CASRPPSPYEQYF.

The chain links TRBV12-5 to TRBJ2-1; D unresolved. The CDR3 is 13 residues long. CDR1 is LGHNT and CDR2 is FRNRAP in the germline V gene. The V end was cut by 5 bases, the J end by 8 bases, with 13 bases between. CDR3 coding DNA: TGTGCTAGTGGTCTCCCATATGGCGATGAGCAGTTCTTC. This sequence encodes CASGLPYGDEQFF. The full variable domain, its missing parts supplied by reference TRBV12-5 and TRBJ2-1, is DARVTQTPRHKVTEMGQEVTMRCQPILGHNTVFWYRQTMMQGLELLAYFRNRAPLDDSGMPKDRFSAEMPDATLATLKIQPSEPRDSAVYFCASGLPYGDEQFFGPGTRLTVL.

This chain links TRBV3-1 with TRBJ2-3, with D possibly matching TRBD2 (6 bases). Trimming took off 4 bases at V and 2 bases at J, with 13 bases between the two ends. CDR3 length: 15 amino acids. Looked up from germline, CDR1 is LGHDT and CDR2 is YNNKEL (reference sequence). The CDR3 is CASSPGGTTTDTQYF. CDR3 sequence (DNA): TGTGCCAGCAGCCCCGGAGGGACGACCACAGATACGCAGTATTTT.

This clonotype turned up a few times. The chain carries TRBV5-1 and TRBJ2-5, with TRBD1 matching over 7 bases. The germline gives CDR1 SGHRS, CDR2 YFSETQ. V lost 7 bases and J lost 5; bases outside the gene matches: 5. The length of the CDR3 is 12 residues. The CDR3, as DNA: TGCGCCAGCGGAACAGGGGTCGAGACCCAGTACTTC. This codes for CASGTGVETQYF.

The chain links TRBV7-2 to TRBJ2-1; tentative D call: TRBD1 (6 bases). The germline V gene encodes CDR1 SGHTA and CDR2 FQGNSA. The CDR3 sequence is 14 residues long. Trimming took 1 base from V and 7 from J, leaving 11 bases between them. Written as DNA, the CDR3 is TGTGCCAGCAGCTTAGACAGGGCAAGGAATGAGCAGTTCTTC. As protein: CASSLDRARNEQFF.

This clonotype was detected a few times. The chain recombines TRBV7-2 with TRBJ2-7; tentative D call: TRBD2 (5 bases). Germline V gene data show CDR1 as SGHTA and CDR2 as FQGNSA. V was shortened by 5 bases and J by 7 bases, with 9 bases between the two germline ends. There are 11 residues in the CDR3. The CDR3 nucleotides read TGTGCCAGCAGCCCGGGGAAAGAGCAGTACTTC. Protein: CASSPGKEQYF.

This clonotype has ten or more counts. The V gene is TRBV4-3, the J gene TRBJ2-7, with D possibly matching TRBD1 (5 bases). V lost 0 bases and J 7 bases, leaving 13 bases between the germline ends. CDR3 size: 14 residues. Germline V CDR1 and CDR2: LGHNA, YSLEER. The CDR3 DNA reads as TGCGCCAGCAGCCAAGAGCTGGACAAGGAGGAGCAGTACTTC. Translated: CASSQELDKEEQYF.

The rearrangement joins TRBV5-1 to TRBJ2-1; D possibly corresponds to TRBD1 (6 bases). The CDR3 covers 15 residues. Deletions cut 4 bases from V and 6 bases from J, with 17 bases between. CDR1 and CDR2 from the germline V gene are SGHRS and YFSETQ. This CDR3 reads CASSLQTGQSNEQFF. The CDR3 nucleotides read TGCGCCAGCAGCCTACAAACAGGACAGAGCAATGAGCAGTTCTTC.

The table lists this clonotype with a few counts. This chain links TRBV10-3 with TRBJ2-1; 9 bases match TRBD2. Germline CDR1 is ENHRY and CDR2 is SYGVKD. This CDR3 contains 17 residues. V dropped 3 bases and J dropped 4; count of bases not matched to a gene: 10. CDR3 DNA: TGTGCCATCAGTGAAAAAGGTAGCGGGGGCCCTTACAATGAGCAGTTCTTC. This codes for CAISEKGSGGPYNEQFF.

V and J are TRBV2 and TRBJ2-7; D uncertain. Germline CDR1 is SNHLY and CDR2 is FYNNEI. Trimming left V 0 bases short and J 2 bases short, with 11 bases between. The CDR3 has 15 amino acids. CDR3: CASSEAPIGPYEQYF. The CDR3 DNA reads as TGTGCCAGCAGTGAAGCGCCGATAGGGCCCTACGAGCAGTACTTC.

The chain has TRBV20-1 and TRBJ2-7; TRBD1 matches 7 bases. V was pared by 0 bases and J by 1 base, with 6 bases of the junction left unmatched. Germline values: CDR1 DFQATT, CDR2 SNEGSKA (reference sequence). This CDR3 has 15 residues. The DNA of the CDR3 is TGCAGTGCTAGAGATCCCGAGGGGGCATCCTACGAGCAGTACTTC. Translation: CSARDPEGASYEQYF.

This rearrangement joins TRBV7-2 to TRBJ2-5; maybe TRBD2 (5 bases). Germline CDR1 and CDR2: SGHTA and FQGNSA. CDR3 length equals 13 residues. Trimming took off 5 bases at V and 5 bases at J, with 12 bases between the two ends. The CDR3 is CASSRGFRETQYF. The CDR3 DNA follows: TGTGCCAGCAGCCGGGGTTTCAGGGAGACCCAGTACTTC.

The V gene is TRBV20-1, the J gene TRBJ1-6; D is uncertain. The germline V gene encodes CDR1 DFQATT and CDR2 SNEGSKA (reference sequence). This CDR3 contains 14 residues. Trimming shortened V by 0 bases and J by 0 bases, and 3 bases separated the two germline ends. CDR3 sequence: CSARDSSYNSPLHF. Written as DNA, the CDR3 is TGCAGTGCTAGAGACAGCTCCTATAATTCACCCCTCCACTTT.

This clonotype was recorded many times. In DNA form, the CDR3 reads TGCGCCAGCAGCGAAGGCTACGAGCAGTACTTC. Encoded protein: CASSEGYEQYF. The rearrangement joins TRBV5-1 to TRBJ2-7, with no clear D. Germline V gene sequence: CDR1 SGHRS, CDR2 YFSETQ. V gave up 4 bases and J gave up 3 bases, with 5 bases separating them. CDR3 length: 11 amino acids.

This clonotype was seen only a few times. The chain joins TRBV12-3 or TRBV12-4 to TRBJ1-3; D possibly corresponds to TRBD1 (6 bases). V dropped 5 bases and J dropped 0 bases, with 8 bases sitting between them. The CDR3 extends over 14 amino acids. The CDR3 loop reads CASSLRGSGNTIYF. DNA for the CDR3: TGTGCCAGCAGTCTCAGGGGCTCTGGAAACACCATATATTTT.

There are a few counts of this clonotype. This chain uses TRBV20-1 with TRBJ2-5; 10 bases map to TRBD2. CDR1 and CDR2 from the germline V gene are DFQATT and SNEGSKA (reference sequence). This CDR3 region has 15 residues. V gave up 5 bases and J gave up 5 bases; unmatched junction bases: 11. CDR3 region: CSAHPGLARPETQYF. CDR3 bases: TGCAGTGCTCACCCGGGACTAGCGCGTCCGGAGACCCAGTACTTC.

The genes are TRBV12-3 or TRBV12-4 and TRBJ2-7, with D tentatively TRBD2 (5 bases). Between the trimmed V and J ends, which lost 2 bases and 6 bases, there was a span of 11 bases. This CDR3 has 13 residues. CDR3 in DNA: TGTGCCAGCAGTTTACGTTTCGGGGTCGAGCAGTACTTC. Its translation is CASSLRFGVEQYF.

The CDR3 reads CASRPQVLGYEQYF. The DNA for the CDR3 is TGTGCCAGCAGACCTCAGGTTTTGGGGTACGAGCAGTACTTC. The gene calls are TRBV28 and TRBJ2-7, with D unresolved. Trimming removed 6 bases at V and 4 bases at J, with 16 bases between. In germline, CDR1 is MDHEN, CDR2 SYDVKM. The CDR3 spans 14 residues.

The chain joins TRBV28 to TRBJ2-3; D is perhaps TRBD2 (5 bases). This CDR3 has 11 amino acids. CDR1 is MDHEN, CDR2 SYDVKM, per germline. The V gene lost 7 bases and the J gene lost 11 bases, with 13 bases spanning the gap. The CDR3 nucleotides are TGTGCCAGCAAGAGAGCGGAAGGGCAGTATTTT. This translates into CASKRAEGQYF.

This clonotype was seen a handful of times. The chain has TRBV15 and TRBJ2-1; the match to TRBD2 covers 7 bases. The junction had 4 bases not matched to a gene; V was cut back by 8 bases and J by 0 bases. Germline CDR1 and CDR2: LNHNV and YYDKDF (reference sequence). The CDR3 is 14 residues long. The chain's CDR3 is CATELARSYNEQFF. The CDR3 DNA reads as TGTGCCACCGAACTAGCGCGCTCCTACAATGAGCAGTTCTTC.

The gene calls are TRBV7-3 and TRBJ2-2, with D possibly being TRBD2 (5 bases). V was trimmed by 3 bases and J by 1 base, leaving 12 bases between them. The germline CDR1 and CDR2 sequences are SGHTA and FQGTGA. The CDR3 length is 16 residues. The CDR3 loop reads CASSFTDLGNTGELFF. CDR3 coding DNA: TGTGCCAGCAGCTTCACGGACTTGGGGAACACCGGGGAGCTGTTTTTT. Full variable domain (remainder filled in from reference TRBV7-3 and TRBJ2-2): GAGVSQTPSNKVTEKGKYVELRCDPISGHTALYWYRQSLGQGPEFLIYFQGTGAADDSGLPNDRFFAVRPEGSVSTLKIQRTERGDSAVYLCASSFTDLGNTGELFFGEGSRLTVL.